This T cell receptor beta chain was sequenced for a study of blood T cell repertoires in COVID-19 (TCRdb year 2020). For context, the study as a whole: Samples from collaborators originated in the United States, Italy and Spain and spanned both the acute and convalescent phases of COVID-19. Subjects who had been exposed to COVID-19, were actively infected with it, or had recovered from it provided the deeply sampled blood TCRbeta repertoires that made up the dataset. The prospective study material was composed of cDNA or gDNA derived from T cells, B-cell-depleted T cells, or PBMCs. The repertoires were released in a freely available public database meant as a resource for research on the immune response to SARS-CoV-2. Samples came from the ongoing ImmuneRACE study (first 160 participants) plus 1,254 subjects from 6 global collaborators. Where HLA class I and class II types were available, the types were taken from metadata supplied by the sample provider, not from assay-based typing. The sample metadata nearly always contained a de-identified subject ID, COVID-19 status, age in years and sex. Study-wide conclusions, independent of this receptor: Clinical and demographic metadata were provided uncurated, with the amount varying by source and participant.

Turning to this clone: Which antigen it targets is not known. Qualities for individual bases were not recorded, and no much larger clone is one base off.

The CDR3, cysteine through phenylalanine, is 15 amino acids long. Only CDR3 DNA remains: 45 bases, in frame from the first base. In the germline V gene, CDR1 corresponds to SGHTA and CDR2 to FQGTGA. The germline ends are 10 bases apart after V is trimmed by 1 base and J by 1 base. The immunoSEQ Assay, a bias-controlled multiplex PCR, was used to amplify TCRbeta CDR3 regions from genomic DNA. In the authors' own workflow: The number of nucleated cells in each sample was estimated from the amplification of reference gene primers within the assay. To quantify the absolute abundance of each unique TCRbeta CDR3 rearrangement, sequence reads were collapsed and filtered. For each sample, productive Simpson clonality was calculated as the square root of Simpson's diversity index over productive rearrangements. Here the immuneACCESS table is served through TCRdb, limited to in-frame sequences with V and J called. Missing clones are a known gap in these copies; in checked studies unresolved V genes cover under half, and the rest lacks a known reason. That table furnishes V, J and clone size, whereas the DNA furnished D and trimming. This sample gives 85,000 to 90,000 clones in total; roughly nine tenths of them show up just once. The ten top clones hold about 5% of the sample.

Whole blood was collected in K2EDTA tubes by collaborating institutions according to the institutions' own protocols. Collaborator samples were shipped for TCRbeta analysis as frozen whole blood, isolated PBMCs, or DNA extracted from either sample type. The chain was built from TRBV7-3 and TRBJ2-5, with the D gene uncertain. The TCR originated in a woman aged 80 or over with active COVID-19. Material for sequencing was peripheral blood. This receptor has the CDR3 CASSLSVAGQETQYF. At the DNA level, the sequence is TGTGCCAGCAGCTTAAGCGTAGCTGGCCAAGAGACCCAGTACTTC.